The clone carrying this T cell receptor beta chain has just one count. Germline CDR1 reads GTSNPN; CDR2 reads SVGIG (reference sequence). This CDR3 has 12 amino acids. V lost 0 bases and J lost 6, with 8 bases in between. The entry originates in a study of T cell changes during pregnancy in multiple sclerosis. TCRdb's copy holds only in-frame clones and misses some; the assay was immunoSEQ multiplex PCR. The sample carries over 25,000 clones, 89% recorded once. The sequencing here drew on CD8+ T cells from peripheral blood mononuclear cells, taken after pregnancy. This TCR was sampled from a female donor with multiple sclerosis, enrolled in a pregnancy study. This sequence joins TRBV30 and TRBJ1-2; TRBD1 might be the D (5 bases). The CDR3 is CAWSVEGDGYTF. CDR3 DNA sequence: TGTGCCTGGAGTGTAGAAGGGGATGGCTACACCTTC.